The 9 T cell receptor beta chains in this list originate from one sample, sequenced in a study of human versus mouse CDR3 diversity and MHC coevolution. TCRdb's table, derived via immunoSEQ multiplex PCR, lists solely in-frame clones and lacks some. This sample yields around 77,000 clones, of which about nine tenths are seen a single time; 0.15% belongs to the top ten. The sample consisted of naive CD4+ T cells from blood. The subset denotes: CD45RO-negative CD62L-positive naive CD4 T cells. These receptors were collected from a person aged 25 to 75 in good health.

This chain's CDR3 is CASSLSAGGETDTQYF. The CDR3 DNA follows: TGTGCCAGCAGCTTGTCGGCGGGGGGGGAGACAGATACGCAGTATTTT. This sequence joins TRBV5-4 and TRBJ2-3; 9 nucleotides line up with TRBD2. This CDR3 has 16 amino acids. V shed 1 base and J 3 bases; nucleotides not matched to a gene: 6. Per the germline V gene, CDR1 is SGHNT and CDR2 is YYREEE (reference sequence).

The V and J genes are TRBV6-5 and TRBJ2-1; 8 nucleotides match TRBD2. V lost 2 bases, J lost 5 bases, and 5 bases stayed unmatched. This CDR3 has 15 residues. From germline, CDR1 is MNHEY and CDR2 SVGAGI. CDR3 nucleotides: TGTGCCAGCAGTTACGTAGCGGGAACCCACAATGAGCAGTTCTTC. Residues: CASSYVAGTHNEQFF.

The rearrangement uses TRBV6-1 and TRBJ1-2, with 8 bases lining up with TRBD1. The CDR3 spans 15 residues. V was pared by 3 bases and J by 4 bases, with 7 bases of the junction left unmatched. Germline-derived CDR1 and CDR2 are MNHNS and SASEGT. The CDR3 nucleotides are TGTGCCAGCAGTGAGGCCGGGACAGGACCCTATGGCTACACCTTC. Protein sequence: CASSEAGTGPYGYTF.

The chain employs TRBV5-1 and TRBJ2-3; D perhaps matches TRBD1 (5 bases). Deletions cut 4 bases from V and 2 bases from J, with 20 bases between. Germline loops: CDR1 SGHRS, CDR2 YFSETQ. The CDR3 contains 17 residues. The CDR3, as DNA: TGCGCCAGCAGCCAAAGATGGGGCGGAAGGAACACAGATACGCAGTATTTT. Translating it yields CASSQRWGGRNTDTQYF. Full variable domain (rest looked up from reference TRBV5-1 and TRBJ2-3): KAGVTQTPRYLIKTRGQQVTLSCSPISGHRSVSWYQQTPGQGLQFLFEYFSETQRNKGNFPGRFSGRQFSNSRSEMNVSTLELGDSALYLCASSQRWGGRNTDTQYFGPGTRLTVL.

This chain connects TRBV9 to TRBJ1-4; TRBD1 is a possible D gene (5 bases). Germline V gene data show CDR1 as SGDLS and CDR2 as YYNGEE. The V end lost 5 bases, the J end lost 7 bases, and 15 bases lay between the germline ends. The CDR3 consists of 14 residues. The CDR3 nucleotides read TGTGCCAGCAGTCCAACCGGGACTTCTGAAAAACTGTTTTTT. Protein: CASSPTGTSEKLFF. The full variable domain, rest sourced from reference TRBV9 and TRBJ1-4, is DSGVTQTPKHLITATGQRVTLRCSPRSGDLSVYWYQQSLDQGLQFLIQYYNGEERAKGNILERFSAQQFPDLHSELNLSSLELGDSALYFCASSPTGTSEKLFFGSGTQLSVL.

This rearrangement joins TRBV4-1 to TRBJ2-1, with 9 bases matching TRBD2. After removal of 0 bases from V and 9 bases from J, the junction contained 12 bases not matched to a gene. The germline gives CDR1 MGHRA, CDR2 YSYEKL. The CDR3 has 17 amino acids. CDR3 coding DNA: TGCGCCAGCAGCCAAGAGGCACCGGGACTAGCAATGGGTGAGCAGTTCTTC. Amino acid sequence: CASSQEAPGLAMGEQFF.

This sequence joins TRBV5-1 and TRBJ2-5; no firm D call. The ends were cut back, 2 bases at V and 0 bases at J, with 2 bases in the middle. The germline V gene encodes CDR1 SGHRS and CDR2 YFSETQ. This CDR3 is 12 amino acids long. The CDR3 loop is CASSFNQETQYF. The CDR3 DNA is TGCGCCAGCAGCTTTAACCAAGAGACCCAGTACTTC.

This chain links TRBV19 with TRBJ1-1, with a weak D call TRBD1 (5 bases). Germline CDR1 LNHDA, CDR2 SQIVND (reference sequence). The CDR3 spans 13 residues. Trimming removed 7 bases at V and 4 bases at J, with 13 bases between. CDR3 nucleotides: TGTGCCAGTAACCCAGGGTTGAGCACTGAAGCTTTCTTT. It yields the protein CASNPGLSTEAFF.

This chain links TRBV27 with TRBJ2-3, with 11 bases identical to TRBD2. The CDR3 spans 17 residues. Germline V gene data show CDR1 as MNHEY and CDR2 as SMNVEV (reference sequence). The V segment lost 3 bases and the J segment 3 bases; nucleotides outside the gene matches: 8. As DNA, the CDR3 is TGTGCCAGCAGTTTGGTTAGCGGGAGGGCCGGGACAGATACGCAGTATTTT. Its translation: CASSLVSGRAGTDTQYF.